The clone carrying this T cell receptor beta chain was picked up one time. Antigen unknown. The data derive from a study of T cell responses to AZD1222 COVID-19 vaccine. Points from the study as a whole: In all cases, repertoires were sampled only after the peak T cell response. Breadth and depth of Spike-specific TCRs rose after two AZD1222 doses. A mostly white British donor set with more females was recruited, and clonal diversity was possibly underestimated.

Sequencing was performed with immunoSEQ multiplex PCR; in TCRdb, only in-frame clones are kept and a portion is missing. In the table there are roughly 150,000 clones, about 92% of which are singletons. Here the sequenced sample was peripheral blood, taken 28 days after the second AZD1222 dose. This clonotype was sampled from an adult who received the AZD1222 COVID-19 vaccine.

This CDR3 is CASSLAEGQYGYTF. Here the CDR3 DNA reads TGTGCCAGCAGCTTAGCGGAGGGACAATATGGCTACACCTTC. The rearrangement joins TRBV7-9 to TRBJ1-2; maybe TRBD1 (6 bases). The V end lost 0 bases, the J end lost 5 bases, and 10 bases lay between the germline ends. CDR1 and CDR2 from the germline V gene are SEHNR and FQNEAQ (reference sequence). The CDR3 has 14 residues.